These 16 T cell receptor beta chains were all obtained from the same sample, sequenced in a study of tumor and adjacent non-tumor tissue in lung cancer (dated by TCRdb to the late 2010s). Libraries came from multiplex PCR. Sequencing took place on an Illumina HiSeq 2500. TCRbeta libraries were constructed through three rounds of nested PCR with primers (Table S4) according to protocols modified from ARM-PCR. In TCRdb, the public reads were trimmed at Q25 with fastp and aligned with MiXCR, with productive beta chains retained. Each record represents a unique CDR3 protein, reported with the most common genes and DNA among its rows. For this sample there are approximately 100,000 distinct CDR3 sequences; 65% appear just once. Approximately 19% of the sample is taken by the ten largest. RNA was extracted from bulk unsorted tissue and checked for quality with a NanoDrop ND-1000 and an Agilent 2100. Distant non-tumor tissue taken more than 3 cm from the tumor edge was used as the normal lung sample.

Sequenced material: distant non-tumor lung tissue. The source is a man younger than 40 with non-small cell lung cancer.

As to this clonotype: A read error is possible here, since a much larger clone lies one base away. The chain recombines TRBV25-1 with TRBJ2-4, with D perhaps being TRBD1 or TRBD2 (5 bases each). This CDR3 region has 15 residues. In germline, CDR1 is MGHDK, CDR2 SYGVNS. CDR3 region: CASSETALANNIQYF. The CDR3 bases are TGTGCCAGCAGTGAGACAGCCCTAGCCAACAACATTCAGTACTTC.

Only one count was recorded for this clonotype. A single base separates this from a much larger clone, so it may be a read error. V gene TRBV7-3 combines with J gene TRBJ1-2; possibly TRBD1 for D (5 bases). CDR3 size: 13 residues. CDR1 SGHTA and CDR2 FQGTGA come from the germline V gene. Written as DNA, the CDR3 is TGTGCCAACAGCCGTGGGGGACGGGGGGGCTACACCTTC. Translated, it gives CANSRGGRGGYTF.

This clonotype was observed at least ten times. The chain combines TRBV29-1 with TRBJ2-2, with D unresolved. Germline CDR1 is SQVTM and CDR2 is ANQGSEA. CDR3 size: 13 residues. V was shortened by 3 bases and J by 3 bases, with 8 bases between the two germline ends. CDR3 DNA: TGCAGCGTTGACGCCCAGGACACCGGGGAGCTGTTTTTT. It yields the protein CSVDAQDTGELFF.

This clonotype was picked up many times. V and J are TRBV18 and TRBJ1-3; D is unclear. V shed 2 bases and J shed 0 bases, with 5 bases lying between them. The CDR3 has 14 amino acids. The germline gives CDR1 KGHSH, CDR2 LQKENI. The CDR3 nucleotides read TGTGCCAGCTCACCAGGCAACTCTGGAAACACCATATATTTT. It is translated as CASSPGNSGNTIYF.

The CDR3 sequence is CASSHPDSDGNGYTF. The CDR3 coding sequence is TGCGCCAGCAGCCATCCAGACAGTGACGGGAATGGCTACACCTTC. This chain uses TRBV4-3 with TRBJ1-2; TRBD1 is a possible D gene (5 bases). Trimming pared 3 bases from V and 6 bases from J, leaving 17 bases between. Germline CDR1 is LGHNA and CDR2 is YSLEER. The CDR3 consists of 15 residues.

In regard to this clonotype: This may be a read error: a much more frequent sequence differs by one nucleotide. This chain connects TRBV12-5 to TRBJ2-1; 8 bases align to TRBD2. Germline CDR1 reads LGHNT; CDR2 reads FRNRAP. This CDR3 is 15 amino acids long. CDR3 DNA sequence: TGTACTAGTGGCCCCGGGGGGGCGGATTACAATGAGCAGTTCTTC. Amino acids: CTSGPGGADYNEQFF. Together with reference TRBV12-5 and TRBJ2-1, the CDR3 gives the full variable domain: DARVTQTPRHKVTEMGQEVTMRCQPILGHNTVFWYRQTMMQGLELLAYFRNRAPLDDSGMPKDRFSAEMPDATLATLKIQPSEPRDSAVYFCTSGPGGADYNEQFFGPGTRLTVL.

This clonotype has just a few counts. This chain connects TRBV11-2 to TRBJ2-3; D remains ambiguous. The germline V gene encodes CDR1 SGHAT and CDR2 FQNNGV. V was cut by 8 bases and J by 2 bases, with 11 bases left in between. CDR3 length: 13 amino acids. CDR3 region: CASAQDLTDTQYF. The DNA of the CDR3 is TGTGCCAGCGCGCAGGACCTCACAGATACGCAGTATTTT.

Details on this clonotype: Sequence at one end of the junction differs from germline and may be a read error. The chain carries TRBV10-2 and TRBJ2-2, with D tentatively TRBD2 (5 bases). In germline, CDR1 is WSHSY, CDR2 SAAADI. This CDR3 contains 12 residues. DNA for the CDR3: TGCGCCAGCATAAGCTCTCTCTGGGAGCTGTTCTTT. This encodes CASISSLWELFF.

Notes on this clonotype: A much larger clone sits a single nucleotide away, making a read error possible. DNA for the CDR3: TGTGCCAGCAGTTACTCTCCCGCCTACGAGCGGTACTTC. It encodes CASSYSPAYERYF. The V and J genes are TRBV6-5 and TRBJ2-7; no definite D call. Germline V gene sequence: CDR1 MNHEY, CDR2 SVGAGI. The CDR3 runs to 13 residues.

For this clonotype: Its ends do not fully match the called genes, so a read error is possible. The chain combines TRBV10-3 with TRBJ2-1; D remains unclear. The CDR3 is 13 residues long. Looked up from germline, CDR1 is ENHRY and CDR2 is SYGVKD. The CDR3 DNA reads TGTGCCATCAGTGAGTCGTTAAACAATGAGCAGTCCTTC. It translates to CAISESLNNEQSF.

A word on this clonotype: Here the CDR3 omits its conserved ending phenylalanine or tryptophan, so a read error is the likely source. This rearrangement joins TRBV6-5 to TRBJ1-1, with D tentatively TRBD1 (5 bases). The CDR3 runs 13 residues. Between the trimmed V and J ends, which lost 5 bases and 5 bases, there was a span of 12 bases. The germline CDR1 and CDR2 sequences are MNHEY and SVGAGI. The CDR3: CASSVLTVTEAFI. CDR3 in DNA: TGTGCCAGCAGTGTTCTGACAGTTACTGAAGCTTTCATT.

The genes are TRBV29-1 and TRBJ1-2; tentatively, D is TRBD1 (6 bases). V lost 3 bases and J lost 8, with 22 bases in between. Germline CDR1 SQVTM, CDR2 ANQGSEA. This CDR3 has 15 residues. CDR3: CSVDVSGAIAGGYTF. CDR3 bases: TGCAGCGTTGATGTGTCAGGGGCGATCGCGGGAGGCTACACCTTC.

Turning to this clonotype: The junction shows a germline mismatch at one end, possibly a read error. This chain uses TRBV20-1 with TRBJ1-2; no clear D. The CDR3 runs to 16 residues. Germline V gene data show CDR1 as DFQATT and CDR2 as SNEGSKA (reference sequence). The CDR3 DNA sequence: TGCAGTGCTAGAGATTCAAGGAGCGGAGCTAACTATGACTACACCTTC. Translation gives CSARDSRSGANYDYTF.

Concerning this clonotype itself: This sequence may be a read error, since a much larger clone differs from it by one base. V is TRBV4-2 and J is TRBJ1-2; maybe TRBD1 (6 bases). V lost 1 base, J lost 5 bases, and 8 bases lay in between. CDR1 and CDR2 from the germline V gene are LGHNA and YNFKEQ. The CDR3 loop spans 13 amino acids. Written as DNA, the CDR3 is TGTGCCAGCAGCCAAGGACAGGATTATGGCTACACCTTC. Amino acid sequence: CASSQGQDYGYTF.

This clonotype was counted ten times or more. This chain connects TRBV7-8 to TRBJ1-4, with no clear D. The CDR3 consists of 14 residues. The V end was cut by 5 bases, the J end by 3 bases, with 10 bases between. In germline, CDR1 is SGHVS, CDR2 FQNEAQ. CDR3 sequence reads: CASSQQRSNEKLFF. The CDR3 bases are TGTGCCAGCAGCCAACAGCGTTCTAATGAAAAACTGTTTTTT. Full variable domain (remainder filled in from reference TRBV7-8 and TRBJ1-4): GAGVSQSPRYKVAKRGQDVALRCDPISGHVSLFWYQQALGQGPEFLTYFQNEAQLDKSGLPSDRFFAERPEGSVSTLKIQRTQQEDSAVYLCASSQQRSNEKLFFGSGTQLSVL.

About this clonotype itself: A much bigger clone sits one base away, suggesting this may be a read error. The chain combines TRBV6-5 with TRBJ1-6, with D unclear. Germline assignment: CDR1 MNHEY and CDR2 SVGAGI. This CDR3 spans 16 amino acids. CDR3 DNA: TGTGCCAGGAGTTTAAAAGTATCCGGTTATAATTCACCCCTCCACTTT. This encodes CARSLKVSGYNSPLHF.